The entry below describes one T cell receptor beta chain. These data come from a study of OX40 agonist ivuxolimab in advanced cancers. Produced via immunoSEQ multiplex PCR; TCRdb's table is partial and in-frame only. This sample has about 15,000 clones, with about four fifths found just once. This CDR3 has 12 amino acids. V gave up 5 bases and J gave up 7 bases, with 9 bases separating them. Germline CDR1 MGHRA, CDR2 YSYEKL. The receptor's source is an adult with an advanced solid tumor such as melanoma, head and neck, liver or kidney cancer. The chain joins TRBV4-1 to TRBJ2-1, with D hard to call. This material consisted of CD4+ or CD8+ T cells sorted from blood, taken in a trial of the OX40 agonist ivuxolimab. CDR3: CASSTLTNEQFF. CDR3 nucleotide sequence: TGCGCCAGCAGCACGCTCACGAATGAGCAGTTCTTC.